Following are 23 T cell receptor beta chains from one sample sequenced in a study of blood T cell repertoires in COVID-19. The method was immunoSEQ multiplex PCR; TCRdb's version includes in-frame clones alone and lacks a portion of them. The sample contains around 250,000 clones, 80% to 90% of which appear only once. Sequenced sample: peripheral blood. These TCRs come from a woman aged 70 to 79 with COVID-19, enrolled during active disease.

The chain joins TRBV19 to TRBJ2-7, with TRBD2 matching over 7 bases. This CDR3 has 14 amino acids. CDR1 is LNHDA, CDR2 SQIVND, per germline (reference sequence). The junction had 10 bases not matched to a gene; V was cut back by 9 bases and J by 2 bases. The CDR3 reads CASAWASGPYEQYF. DNA of the CDR3: TGTGCCAGCGCCTGGGCTAGCGGACCCTACGAGCAGTACTTC.

This chain connects TRBV4-1 to TRBJ2-7; 12 nucleotides align to TRBD1. Trimming removed 2 bases from V and 4 bases from J; junction bases left unmatched: 12. CDR3 length equals 18 residues. Germline V CDR1 and CDR2: MGHRA, YSYEKL. CDR3 nucleotides: TGCGCCAGCAGCCAACCCCTACCGAGGGGACAGGGGGCTTACGAGCAGTACTTC. Translating it yields CASSQPLPRGQGAYEQYF.

This clone was seen once. The gene calls are TRBV30 and TRBJ1-6; TRBD1 might be the D (5 bases). The CDR3 consists of 14 residues. Trimming stripped 1 base from V and 13 bases from J, with 17 bases between. The germline gives CDR1 GTSNPN, CDR2 SVGIG (reference sequence). The CDR3 spells CAWSGDLRGRPLHF. In DNA form, the CDR3 reads TGTGCCTGGAGTGGGGACCTAAGAGGGAGGCCCCTCCACTTT.

The chain combines TRBV11-3 with TRBJ1-1, with 8 bases aligning to TRBD1. The V gene's germline CDR1 is SGHNT and CDR2 YENEEA. V was pared by 0 bases and J by 4 bases, with 4 bases of the junction left unmatched. The CDR3 spans 15 residues. CDR3 sequence reads: CASSLDYDRGTEAFF. CDR3 sequence (DNA): TGTGCCAGCAGCTTAGACTACGACAGGGGCACTGAAGCTTTCTTT.

Details on this clone: The same CDR3 also results from other DNA sequences found in this sample. The rearrangement joins TRBV30 to TRBJ1-6; 7 bases map to TRBD1. The CDR3 runs 14 residues. Germline V CDR1 and CDR2: GTSNPN, SVGIG (reference sequence). V shed 1 base and J 7 bases; nucleotides not matched to a gene: 4. CDR3 bases: TGTGCCTGGAGTGCAGGGGGAGCGAATTCACCCCTCCACTTT. It specifies CAWSAGGANSPLHF.

The rearrangement joins TRBV11-2 to TRBJ2-1, with TRBD2 matching over 7 bases. Germline CDR1 reads SGHAT; CDR2 reads FQNNGV. The CDR3 loop spans 14 amino acids. The V and J ends lost 2 bases and 10 bases, in that order; junction bases with no gene match: 8. CDR3 nucleotides: TGTGCCAGCAGCTTATCTAGCGGCCCGTTCGAGCAGTTCTTC. This gives the protein CASSLSSGPFEQFF.

This clone was observed a handful of times. This chain joins TRBV5-5 and TRBJ1-2; tentatively, D is TRBD1 (5 bases). CDR1 and CDR2 (germline): SGHKS, YYEKEE (reference sequence). This CDR3 region has 12 residues. V lost 0 bases, J lost 10 bases, and 10 bases lay in between. The CDR3 is CASSLGSGSYTF. For the CDR3, the DNA is TGTGCCAGCAGCTTGGGGTCAGGGTCCTACACCTTC.

V gene TRBV3-1 (or the pseudogene TRBV3-2) combines with J gene TRBJ2-5; 12 positions match TRBD2. After removal of 0 bases from V and 3 bases from J, the junction contained 17 bases not matched to a gene. Germline CDR1 reads LGHDT; CDR2 reads YNNKEL (reference sequence). The CDR3 sequence is 21 residues long. This CDR3 reads CASSQDSGLAGLSVREETQYF. Here the CDR3 DNA reads TGTGCCAGCAGCCAAGATTCCGGACTAGCGGGGTTGAGTGTCCGCGAAGAGACCCAGTACTTC.

The chain recombines TRBV28 with TRBJ2-1; D is perhaps TRBD2 (5 bases). In germline, CDR1 is MDHEN, CDR2 SYDVKM. V lost 7 bases and J 6 bases, leaving 16 bases between the germline ends. The CDR3 totals 14 residues. For the CDR3, the DNA is TGTGCCAGCATGCCAGACGGGATCGTCAATGAGCAGTTCTTC. Translating gives CASMPDGIVNEQFF. Full variable domain (outside the CDR3, taken from reference TRBV28 and TRBJ2-1): DVKVTQSSRYLVKRTGEKVFLECVQDMDHENMFWYRQDPGLGLRLIYFSYDVKMKEKGDIPEGYSVSREKKERFSLILESASTNQTSMYLCASMPDGIVNEQFFGPGTRLTVL.

The CDR3 protein is CASSQEDRRAYEQYF. As DNA, the CDR3 is TGTGCCAGCAGCCAAGAGGACAGGAGAGCCTACGAGCAGTACTTC. This chain connects TRBV4-2 to TRBJ2-7; 7 positions match TRBD1. Germline V gene data show CDR1 as LGHNA and CDR2 as YNFKEQ. The CDR3 consists of 15 residues. V shed 0 bases and J 2 bases; nucleotides not matched to a gene: 4.

The rearrangement joins TRBV7-3 to TRBJ2-1; D gene unclear. The germline CDR1 and CDR2 sequences are SGHTA and FQGTGA. The length of the CDR3 is 16 residues. V lost 2 bases and J lost 0, with 11 bases in between. For the CDR3, the DNA is TGTGCCAGCAGCTTAGATCACGCGAGCTCCTACAATGAGCAGTTCTTC. It translates to CASSLDHASSYNEQFF. Full variable domain (outside the CDR3, taken from reference TRBV7-3 and TRBJ2-1): GAGVSQTPSNKVTEKGKYVELRCDPISGHTALYWYRQSLGQGPEFLIYFQGTGAADDSGLPNDRFFAVRPEGSVSTLKIQRTERGDSAVYLCASSLDHASSYNEQFFGPGTRLTVL.

This clone has a handful of counts. The chain carries TRBV11-3 and TRBJ2-7, with 8 bases matching TRBD2. V was pared by 1 base and J by 6 bases, with 8 bases of the junction left unmatched. CDR3 length: 15 residues. The germline V gene has CDR1 SGHNT and CDR2 YENEEA. As DNA, the CDR3 is TGTGCCAGCAGCTTAGTAGGACTAGCCTCCGCCGAGCAGTACTTC. Translated: CASSLVGLASAEQYF.

This clone appeared a single time. The chain is built from TRBV18 and TRBJ2-7; possible D gene TRBD2, 5 bases. Trimming removed 2 bases from V and 3 bases from J, with 14 bases in between. In germline, CDR1 is KGHSH, CDR2 LQKENI. The CDR3 is 15 amino acids. The CDR3 DNA follows: TGTGCCAGCTCACCATGGGAGTTCGTCGGCTACGAGCAGTACTTC. Amino acid sequence: CASSPWEFVGYEQYF.

V usage is TRBV5-5 and J usage is TRBJ1-2; D is unclear. Germline CDR1 is SGHKS and CDR2 is YYEKEE (reference sequence). V was cut by 3 bases and J by 5 bases, with 14 bases left in between. The CDR3 is made up of 14 amino acids. The DNA for the CDR3 is TGTGCCAGCAGCTCGAGCGCCGCTGATTATGGCTACACCTTC. Translation: CASSSSAADYGYTF.

This clone is a singleton in its sample. V is TRBV28 and J is TRBJ2-7; 9 bases align to TRBD1. From germline, CDR1 is MDHEN and CDR2 SYDVKM. After removal of 6 bases from V and 2 bases from J, the junction contained 8 bases not matched to a gene. CDR3 length: 15 amino acids. The DNA for the CDR3 is TGTGCCAGCAGCCCGACCGGGACAGGGCCCTACGAGCAGTACTTC. Encoded protein: CASSPTGTGPYEQYF.

This clone appeared a single time. V and J are TRBV19 and TRBJ2-1, with TRBD1 matching over 8 bases. This CDR3 is built from 15 residues. V was pared by 3 bases and J by 4 bases, with 5 bases of the junction left unmatched. Germline V gives CDR1 LNHDA, CDR2 SQIVND (reference sequence). The CDR3 protein is CASSIQGATYNEQFF. The CDR3 coding sequence is TGTGCCAGTAGTATTCAGGGGGCTACGTACAATGAGCAGTTCTTC.

The chain is built from TRBV5-6 and TRBJ1-1; D remains ambiguous. Trimming removed 2 bases at V and 1 base at J, with 9 bases between. The CDR3 consists of 14 residues. The germline V gene has CDR1 SGHDT and CDR2 YYEEEE. CDR3 sequence (DNA): TGTGCCAGCAGCTTTGGGTCAGGGAACACTGAAGCTTTCTTT. Translation gives CASSFGSGNTEAFF.

The genes are TRBV30 and TRBJ1-5; D call uncertain. With 2 bases removed from V and 5 bases from J, the gap between germline ends came to 10 bases. The CDR3 extends over 13 amino acids. In germline, CDR1 is GTSNPN, CDR2 SVGIG (reference sequence). The CDR3 nucleotides are TGTGCCTGGAGTAGCACTTCGGATCAGCCCCAGCATTTT. It is translated as CAWSSTSDQPQHF.

The sample holds a few counts of this clone. The chain combines TRBV7-3 with TRBJ2-2; 14 nucleotides align to TRBD2. V shed 4 bases and J 5 bases; nucleotides not matched to a gene: 6. The germline V gene has CDR1 SGHTA and CDR2 FQGTGA. The CDR3 totals 17 residues. CDR3 nucleotide sequence: TGTGCCAGCAGCTCCCAGGGACTAGCGGGAGAAACCGGGGAGCTGTTTTTT. This sequence encodes CASSSQGLAGETGELFF.

The chain couples TRBV9 to TRBJ1-2, with D unresolved. This CDR3 has 11 amino acids. Germline V lookup: CDR1 SGDLS, CDR2 YYNGEE. V lost 5 bases to trimming and J lost 2 bases, with 4 bases between them. CDR3 sequence: CASRQNYGYTF. The CDR3 DNA reads as TGTGCCAGCAGACAGAACTATGGCTACACCTTC. Full variable domain (remainder filled in from reference TRBV9 and TRBJ1-2): DSGVTQTPKHLITATGQRVTLRCSPRSGDLSVYWYQQSLDQGLQFLIQYYNGEERAKGNILERFSAQQFPDLHSELNLSSLELGDSALYFCASRQNYGYTFGSGTRLTVV.

This chain links TRBV11-2 with TRBJ1-6; weak D call: TRBD1 (5 bases). From germline, CDR1 is SGHAT and CDR2 FQNNGV. There are 14 residues in the CDR3. The V and J ends lost 3 bases and 4 bases respectively, with 7 bases between them. The CDR3 DNA reads TGTGCCAGCAGCTTGGGGGGGTATAATTCACCCCTCCACTTT. Protein sequence: CASSLGGYNSPLHF.

The V and J genes are TRBV27 and TRBJ1-2, with TRBD1 matching over 9 bases. Germline V gives CDR1 MNHEY, CDR2 SMNVEV (reference sequence). This CDR3 has 14 amino acids. Unmatched junction bases numbered 9, after V lost 6 bases and J lost 7 bases. The CDR3 region is CASSTLQGAFGYTF. DNA for the CDR3: TGTGCCAGCAGCACGTTACAGGGGGCGTTTGGCTACACCTTC.

The chain is built from TRBV13 and TRBJ2-7; D call uncertain. Germline V gene data show CDR1 as PRHDT and CDR2 as FYEKMQ (reference sequence). The V gene lost 0 bases and the J gene lost 2 bases, with 8 bases spanning the gap. The CDR3 has 14 amino acids. The CDR3 region has the DNA TGTGCCAGCAGCTTAGGGGTTGGCCCCTACGAGCAGTACTTC. Translating gives CASSLGVGPYEQYF.